A selection of T cell receptor beta chains follows, all from one sample in a study of cytomegalovirus exposure and HLA in healthy donors. Sequenced by immunoSEQ multiplex PCR; TCRdb stores in-frame clones only, minus some. The sample shows over 150,000 clones, 68% of them seen only once. The sample taken for sequencing was PBMCs. Receptors were obtained from a man aged 50 to 60 in good health and CMV-seronegative. Each CDR3 is given with its conserved first and last residue. Each record gives: V gene, J gene, clone size, D gene, CDR3 protein, CDR3 DNA. The D gene is left open where the match is weak. Expanded clones are given a class, and other clones once, few, many or no size at all.

>TRBV28|TRBJ1-2|.|.
CASNGTPKDYTF
TGTGCCAGCAACGGGACTCCTAAAGACTACACCTTC
>TRBV2|TRBJ1-2|.|.
CASSESTANYGYTF
TGTGCCAGCAGTGAGTCGACAGCGAACTATGGCTACACCTTC
>TRBV25-1|TRBJ1-1|.|.
CASSDYAIEAFF
TGTGCCAGCAGTGACTACGCCATTGAAGCTTTCTTT
>TRBV18|TRBJ2-7|.|.
CASSPPGGSYEQYF
TGTGCCAGCTCACCCCCCGGGGGAAGCTACGAGCAGTACTTC
>TRBV7-9|TRBJ1-2|few|.
CASSLRVQGGYTF
TGTGCCAGCAGCTTAAGGGTGCAGGGTGGCTACACCTTC
>TRBV19|TRBJ2-7|.|TRBD1
CASSIARQGQLEQYF
TGTGCCAGTAGTATAGCGAGACAGGGGCAACTCGAGCAGTACTTC
>TRBV5-1|TRBJ1-1|.|.
CASSPIGGRDTEAFF
TGCGCCAGCAGCCCGATCGGGGGGCGGGACACTGAAGCTTTCTTT
>TRBV25-1|TRBJ1-6|.|TRBD1
CASGPADREFYNSPLHF
TGTGCCAGCGGTCCCGCTGACAGGGAGTTCTATAATTCACCCCTCCACTTT
>TRBV5-1|TRBJ2-7|.|TRBD1
CASSFSDRGRKQYF
TGCGCCAGCAGCTTCTCGGACAGGGGACGAAAGCAGTACTTC
>TRBV6-1|TRBJ1-5|few|.
CASRRVPLNQPQHF
TGTGCCAGCCGCCGGGTCCCCTTGAATCAGCCCCAGCATTTT
>TRBV5-4|TRBJ2-7|.|TRBD1
CASSQDPQGATTYEQYF
TGTGCCAGCAGCCAAGACCCGCAGGGGGCTACAACCTACGAGCAGTACTTC
>TRBV6-5|TRBJ1-2|once|.
CASSPSVVANYGYTF
TGTGCCAGCAGTCCTAGCGTCGTGGCTAACTATGGCTACACCTTC
>TRBV2|TRBJ1-1|.|TRBD1
CASSKDRGKPEAFF
TGTGCCAGCAGTAAGGACAGGGGCAAACCTGAAGCTTTCTTT
>TRBV28|TRBJ1-5|.|.
CASSFQGRGNQPQHF
TGTGCCAGCAGTTTTCAGGGTAGAGGCAATCAGCCCCAGCATTTT
>TRBV7-3|TRBJ2-5|.|.
CASSLRSGWEETQYF
TGTGCCAGCAGCTTAAGGTCAGGTTGGGAAGAGACCCAGTACTTC
>TRBV4-2|TRBJ1-6|.|TRBD1
CASSPPDRIGSPLHF
TGTGCCAGCAGCCCCCCGGACAGGATAGGATCACCCCTCCACTTT
>TRBV6-6|TRBJ1-1|.|TRBD1
CASSKQGEGTEAFF
TGTGCCAGCAGTAAACAGGGGGAGGGCACTGAAGCTTTCTTT
>TRBV5-6|TRBJ2-2|.|.
CASSQNLRAYTGELFF
TGTGCCAGCAGTCAAAACCTCAGGGCCTACACCGGGGAGCTGTTTTTT
>TRBV4-2|TRBJ1-1|once|TRBD1
CASSQDGTGITEAFF
TGTGCCAGCAGCCAAGATGGGACAGGGATCACTGAAGCTTTCTTT
>TRBV7-9|TRBJ1-1|.|.
CASSRGRGSTEAFF
TGTGCCAGCAGCCGCGGACGGGGGAGTACTGAAGCTTTCTTT
>TRBV6-4|TRBJ1-2|few|.
CASSDSNGGGSGYTF
TGTGCCAGCAGTGACTCGAACGGGGGCGGGAGTGGCTACACCTTC
>TRBV19|TRBJ2-1|.|TRBD2
CASIHRGGSYNEQFF
TGTGCCAGTATCCATAGGGGAGGGTCCTACAATGAGCAGTTCTTC
>TRBV19|TRBJ1-6|.|TRBD1
CASSRDRGISKNSPLHF
TGTGCCAGTAGCCGGGACAGGGGGATCAGTAAAAATTCACCCCTCCACTTT
>TRBV7-9|TRBJ2-3|few|TRBD2
CASSFFSGGRDTQYF
TGTGCCAGCAGTTTTTTTAGCGGGGGAAGGGATACGCAGTATTTT
>TRBV20-1|TRBJ1-1|.|.
CSVTRGTEAFF
TGCAGTGTTACCCGGGGCACTGAAGCTTTCTTT
>TRBV5-1|TRBJ2-2|.|.
CASSLATPANTGELFF
TGCGCCAGCAGCTTGGCGACACCCGCGAACACCGGGGAGCTGTTTTTT
>TRBV28|TRBJ1-5|.|.
CASRVPGQGNQPQHF
TGTGCCAGCAGGGTACCGGGACAAGGCAATCAGCCCCAGCATTTT
>TRBV9|TRBJ2-5|.|TRBD2
CASSVGYSGGGFQETQYF
TGTGCCAGCAGCGTAGGGTATAGCGGGGGAGGTTTCCAAGAGACCCAGTACTTC
>TRBV29-1|TRBJ1-2|.|.
CSVGDSSGRNYGYTF
TGCAGCGTTGGAGACAGCTCAGGTCGGAACTATGGCTACACCTTC
>TRBV6-1|TRBJ2-7|.|.
CASAYWRGEQYF
TGTGCCAGCGCCTACTGGAGGGGCGAGCAGTACTTC
>TRBV5-6|TRBJ2-7|.|.
CASSLGDYEQYF
TGTGCCAGCAGCTTAGGGGACTACGAGCAGTACTTC
>TRBV19|TRBJ2-7|.|TRBD1
CASSSFGTGGGEQYF
TGTGCCAGTAGTAGTTTCGGGACAGGGGGCGGTGAGCAGTACTTC
>TRBV28|TRBJ2-7|medium-sized|.
CASTLQGAYEQYF
TGTGCCAGCACCTTACAGGGTGCCTACGAGCAGTACTTC
>TRBV14|TRBJ1-2|.|.
CASSHLDRLNYGYTF
TGTGCCAGCAGCCATCTGGACAGACTTAACTATGGCTACACCTTC
>TRBV5-1|TRBJ2-2|.|.
CASSLAGGTGELFF
TGCGCCAGCAGCTTGGCAGGTGGGACCGGGGAGCTGTTTTTT
>TRBV6-6|TRBJ1-4|few|.
CASSGGGRDGRKLFF
TGTGCCAGCAGTGGGGGGGGCCGGGACGGTCGAAAACTGTTTTTT
>TRBV4-2|TRBJ2-2|.|TRBD1
CASSVRGQGGNTGELFF
TGTGCCAGCAGCGTTCGGGGACAGGGTGGGAACACCGGGGAGCTGTTTTTT
>TRBV9|TRBJ1-2|few|TRBD1
CASSVAGTGVYGYTF
TGTGCCAGCAGCGTGGCCGGGACAGGGGTCTATGGCTACACCTTC
>TRBV5-5|TRBJ1-3|.|TRBD1
CASSSSTGTGRNTIYF
TGTGCCAGCAGCAGTAGTACCGGGACAGGGAGAAACACCATATATTTT
>TRBV4-1|TRBJ1-5|few|TRBD1
CASSQAGQGANNQPQHF
TGCGCCAGCAGCCAAGCGGGACAGGGGGCTAACAATCAGCCCCAGCATTTT
>TRBV4-2|TRBJ2-7|few|.
CASSQEVDGPYEQYF
TGTGCCAGCAGCCAAGAAGTCGATGGGCCCTACGAGCAGTACTTC
>TRBV29-1|TRBJ1-5|.|.
CSAIPQGGNQPQHF
TGCAGCGCCATACCACAGGGAGGCAATCAGCCCCAGCATTTT
>TRBV11-1|TRBJ2-7|.|TRBD1
CASSGTGSSYEQYF
TGTGCCAGCAGCGGGACAGGGAGCTCCTACGAGCAGTACTTC
>TRBV4-1|TRBJ1-1|.|.
CASSQDRAGRGTEAFF
TGCGCCAGCAGCCAAGATAGGGCAGGGAGGGGCACTGAAGCTTTCTTT
>TRBV14|TRBJ1-1|once|TRBD1
CASSQVQGAQALNTEAFF
TGTGCCAGCAGCCAAGTCCAGGGGGCCCAGGCCCTGAACACTGAAGCTTTCTTT
>TRBV5-1|TRBJ1-1|.|.
CASSLGLGVGSTEAFF
TGCGCCAGCAGCTTGGGTCTTGGGGTTGGGAGCACTGAAGCTTTCTTT
>TRBV7-3|TRBJ2-7|.|.
CASSLNSGYEQYF
TGTGCCAGCAGCTTAAATTCAGGTTACGAGCAGTACTTC
>TRBV19|TRBJ1-2|.|TRBD1
CASSRDRKDGYTF
TGTGCCAGTAGTCGGGACAGGAAGGATGGCTACACCTTC
>TRBV7-9|TRBJ2-7|.|TRBD1
CASSLPTGVSEQYF
TGTGCCAGCAGCTTACCGACAGGGGTTAGCGAGCAGTACTTC
>TRBV21-1|TRBJ1-1|few|.
CASSKARKADTEAFF
TGTGCCAGCAGCAAAGCTAGGAAGGCGGACACTGAAGCTTTCTTT
>TRBV5-4|TRBJ2-3|.|TRBD2
CASSLGRGGGDTQYF
TGTGCCAGCAGCTTAGGGCGGGGGGGCGGAGATACGCAGTATTTT
>TRBV5-4|TRBJ2-3|.|TRBD2
CASSLGSSGGTDTQYF
TGTGCCAGCAGCTTGGGTTCGAGCGGGGGTACAGATACGCAGTATTTT
>TRBV6-1|TRBJ2-7|.|.
CASRRGIGQYF
TGTGCCAGTAGGCGAGGGATCGGGCAGTACTTC
>TRBV25-1|TRBJ1-2|few|TRBD1
CASSEDDRGGYGYTF
TGTGCCAGCAGTGAAGACGACAGGGGGGGCTATGGCTACACCTTC
>TRBV27|TRBJ2-6|.|.
CASSLQETGLSGANVLTF
TGTGCCAGCTCACTCCAGGAGACAGGTCTCTCTGGGGCCAACGTCCTGACTTTC